The clone carrying this TCR beta chain was counted a few times. The antigen remains unidentified. The source of the sample is a study of cytomegalovirus exposure and HLA in healthy donors. Study-wide points: Fewer N-insertions (relative to the roughly 630-donor mean) were reportedly seen in an Asian-associated ancestry cluster in a later analysis. Among the sequence variants, a highly shared cluster was likely an artifact of sequencing. Based on reports, TCR beta sequences accurately predicted HLA-A and HLA-B alleles for most subjects.

Primers included in the PCR were 60 Vbeta and 13 Jbeta primers. The data were produced by immunoSEQ multiplex PCR, yet TCRdb's version contains in-frame clones alone and is incomplete. The table shows 73,000 or so clones, with around 70% occurring only once. Trimming stripped 6 bases from V and 1 base from J, with 11 bases between. The V gene's germline CDR1 is MNHEY and CDR2 SVGAGI. The CDR3 is made up of 14 amino acids. The sequence derives from a woman aged 40 to 50 in good health and CMV-seropositive. The gene calls are TRBV6-5 and TRBJ2-3; the D is unclear. Sample: PBMCs. The CDR3 bases are TGTGCCAGCAGGCAAGCGCTCGGCACAGATACGCAGTATTTT. This encodes CASRQALGTDTQYF.